This passage covers 16 T cell receptor beta chains from one sample sequenced in a study of cytomegalovirus exposure and HLA in healthy donors (TCRdb year 2017). The library was produced with the immunoSEQ multiplex PCR assay. In its TCRdb copy, this immuneACCESS table keeps in-frame sequences only and misses some clones. Where compared with another copy, unresolved V genes explain less than half of these, and the others have no known cause. Present in this sample are about 74,000 clones, less than 95% of which were seen just once. The biggest ten clones account for approximately 2% of the sample. Specimen: PBMCs. Source of these receptors: a woman aged 18-30 years in good health and CMV-seropositive.

This chain connects TRBV19 to TRBJ2-1; 10 nucleotides line up with TRBD2. V lost 1 base, J lost 12 bases, and 18 bases stayed unmatched. Germline V gene lookup returns CDR1 LNHDA and CDR2 SQIVND (reference sequence). The CDR3 covers 18 residues. The CDR3 nucleotides read TGTGCCAGTAGTATAGGGAGGGGGGCGTCTAGCGGGAGATGGTGGCAGTTCTTC. This sequence encodes CASSIGRGASSGRWWQFF.

The chain has TRBV5-1 and TRBJ2-5; 10 bases map to TRBD2. The CDR3 is made up of 17 amino acids. The trim removed 7 bases at V and 5 bases at J, leaving 17 bases unmatched. CDR1 is SGHRS and CDR2 is YFSETQ in the germline V gene. CDR3 residues: CASGPGLAFTMGETQYF. Written as DNA, the CDR3 is TGCGCCAGCGGTCCGGGACTAGCGTTTACAATGGGGGAGACCCAGTACTTC.

The chain couples TRBV6-5 to TRBJ2-1; 11 bases agree with TRBD2. Germline CDR1 and CDR2: MNHEY and SVGAGI. The CDR3 contains 15 residues. Trimming cost V 7 bases and J 2 bases; bases outside gene matches: 4. In DNA form, the CDR3 reads TGTGCCAGCACCGCACTAGCGGGAGCCTACAATGAGCAGTTCTTC. Its protein is CASTALAGAYNEQFF.

The chain combines TRBV30 with TRBJ1-4, with 7 bases aligning to TRBD1. The junction had 8 bases not matched to a gene; V was cut back by 5 bases and J by 8 bases. The CDR3 loop spans 13 amino acids. The germline gives CDR1 GTSNPN, CDR2 SVGIG (reference sequence). In nucleotides, the CDR3 is TGTGCCTGGGGGATGACAGGGAGAGAAAAACTGTTTTTT. The encoded protein is CAWGMTGREKLFF.

The chain employs TRBV18 and TRBJ2-2, with TRBD1 matching over 11 bases. The ends lost 4 bases at V and 6 bases at J; junction bases unmatched: 7. CDR3 length: 16 amino acids. Germline-derived CDR1 and CDR2 are KGHSH and LQKENI. The CDR3 region has the DNA TGTGCCAGCTCACTCGGACAGGGGGCGTTTGCCGGGGAGCTGTTTTTT. It codes for CASSLGQGAFAGELFF.

The chain uses TRBV29-1 and TRBJ1-3; D not resolved. V was trimmed by 5 bases and J by 2 bases, leaving 10 bases between them. The CDR3 has 13 residues. The germline V gene has CDR1 SQVTM and CDR2 ANQGSEA. DNA for the CDR3: TGCAGCGTTCAGCCAGGCCCTGGAAACACCATATATTTT. Translation: CSVQPGPGNTIYF.

In regard to this clone: The same CDR3 can be traced to other DNA sequences in this sample. The chain joins TRBV18 to TRBJ2-7, with 10 bases aligning to TRBD1. The V gene end was trimmed by 3 bases and the J gene end by 4 bases; junction bases not matched to a gene: 3. Germline CDR1 and CDR2: KGHSH and LQKENI. The CDR3 loop spans 14 amino acids. CDR3 in amino acids: CASSPGTGAYEQYF. CDR3 DNA sequence: TGTGCCAGCTCACCCGGGACAGGGGCGTACGAGCAGTACTTC.

The gene calls are TRBV7-9 and TRBJ2-3, with 10 bases identical to TRBD2. With 5 bases clipped from V and 4 bases from J, the junction kept 9 bases outside the gene matches. The germline V gene encodes CDR1 SEHNR and CDR2 FQNEAQ (reference sequence). This CDR3 region has 16 residues. This CDR3 reads CASSPKSGRAADTQYF. CDR3 in DNA: TGTGCCAGCAGCCCGAAGAGCGGGAGGGCCGCAGATACGCAGTATTTT.

This chain links TRBV7-2 with TRBJ2-3, with no clear D. V dropped 2 bases and J dropped 5 bases, with 5 bases sitting between them. Germline CDR1 and CDR2: SGHTA and FQGNSA. This CDR3 is 12 amino acids long. The CDR3 coding sequence is TGTGCCAGCAGCTTATCAGGAGATACGCAGTATTTT. This encodes CASSLSGDTQYF.

J is TRBJ2-7 and V is TRBV5-1; 12 positions agree with TRBD2. CDR1 is SGHRS and CDR2 is YFSETQ in the germline V gene. This CDR3 comprises 17 residues. V was clipped by 4 bases and J by 3 bases; unmatched bases: 11. CDR3 sequence reads: CASSQGLAGQGYYEQYF. The CDR3 DNA reads as TGCGCCAGCAGCCAAGGACTAGCGGGACAGGGCTACTACGAGCAGTACTTC.

The chain has TRBV5-8 and TRBJ2-7; 10 nucleotides line up with TRBD2. This CDR3 is 17 amino acids long. CDR1 and CDR2 from the germline V gene are SGHTS and YDEGEE. The J segment lost 0 bases and the V segment lost 0 bases, leaving 6 bases of the junction unmatched. The CDR3 is CASSLVVLAGLSYEQYF. The CDR3 region has the DNA TGTGCCAGCAGCTTGGTAGTACTAGCGGGACTCTCCTACGAGCAGTACTTC.

The chain employs TRBV2 and TRBJ2-7; TRBD2 matches 8 bases. The CDR3 runs to 15 residues. Germline trimming cut 7 bases from V and 6 bases from J; bases unmatched to any gene: 14. Germline CDR1 SNHLY, CDR2 FYNNEI. The CDR3 DNA follows: TGTGCCAGCATGAGAGAGCGGGAGCCTCTTTTCGAGCAGTACTTC. This translates into CASMREREPLFEQYF.

This clone came up once. The genes are TRBV6-1 and TRBJ1-5; 9 bases line up with TRBD1. The V gene's germline CDR1 is MNHNS and CDR2 SASEGT. CDR3 length equals 15 residues. The ends lost 4 bases at V and 3 bases at J; junction bases unmatched: 4. The CDR3 loop is CASSAGQGFNQPQHF. CDR3 nucleotide sequence: TGTGCCAGCAGTGCGGGACAGGGATTCAATCAGCCCCAGCATTTT.

The chain employs TRBV21-1 and TRBJ1-6; the tabulated D call, TRBD1, remains unverified against the DNA. TRBV21-1 represents a pseudogene. The CDR3 runs to 17 residues. The CDR3 DNA sequence: TGTGCCAGCACCCTATCGGGGACAGGGGGGGATAATTCACCCCTCCACTTT. Translated: CASTLSGTGGDNSPLHF.

V is TRBV27 and J is TRBJ2-4; perhaps TRBD2 as D (6 bases). Germline CDR1 reads MNHEY; CDR2 reads SMNVEV (reference sequence). The V end lost 4 bases, the J end lost 3 bases, and 10 bases lay between the germline ends. The CDR3 runs 14 residues. CDR3 residues: CASSWFGGKNIQYF. The CDR3 nucleotides read TGTGCCAGCAGTTGGTTCGGGGGCAAAAACATTCAGTACTTC.

The chain uses TRBV6-1 and TRBJ1-5; D gene ambiguous. Trimming removed 5 bases from V and 7 bases from J, with 6 bases in between. Germline V gene sequence: CDR1 MNHNS, CDR2 SASEGT. The CDR3 runs to 11 residues. The CDR3 loop reads CASSQQQPQHF. In DNA form, the CDR3 reads TGTGCCAGCAGTCAACAGCAGCCCCAGCATTTT.